This TCR beta chain was recovered during a study of T cells in localized non-small cell lung cancer. Findings of the study overall: Higher blood T cell density tracked longer overall survival. Adjacent uninvolved lung had the highest clonality, suggesting focused antigen responses.

Germline loops: CDR1 SGHAT, CDR2 FQNNGV. V shed 2 bases and J shed 4 bases, with 6 bases lying between them. The length of the CDR3 is 13 residues. The table came from immunoSEQ multiplex PCR; TCRdb's copy has only in-frame clones and leaves some out. This table holds 100,000 to 150,000 clones, approximately 88% found once. On this clone: Its cognate antigen is unknown.

V usage is TRBV11-2 and J usage is TRBJ2-1; D call uncertain. This receptor was identified in a female donor of 60 years or more with stage I lung adenocarcinoma. This material consisted of peripheral blood, taken before any cancer treatment. The CDR3 DNA reads as TGTGCCAGCAGCTTAAACTTTTACAATGAGCAGTTCTTC. It translates to CASSLNFYNEQFF.